These T cell receptor beta chains were read from a single sample in a study of beta chain features in type 1 diabetes. The table came from immunoSEQ multiplex PCR; TCRdb's copy has only in-frame clones and leaves some out. The repertoire includes under 300,000 clones, approximately 15% of them detected once, and approximately 0.02% sits in the top ten. Sequencing was performed on naive CD4+ T cells from blood. The receptors come from a man aged 30 to 39 with type 1 diabetes. Each CDR3 is given with its conserved first and last residue. A D gene is named only where the DNA matches it firmly. Clone size appears in some rows only: once, few, many, or a class for an expanded clone.

d_call clone_size j_call v_call cdr3_nt cdr3_aa
TRBD1 - TRBJ2-1 TRBV6-6 TGTGCCAGCAGCACAGGGGTGGTCTACAATGAGCAGTTCTTC CASSTGVVYNEQFF
TRBD1 few TRBJ2-7 TRBV6-4 TGTGCCAGCATTGACGGACAGGAGTCGTCCTACGAGCAGTACTTC CASIDGQESSYEQYF
- few TRBJ2-1 TRBV7-2 TGTGCCAGCAGCTTGAGGGCACAGGAGCAGTTCTTC CASSLRAQEQFF
TRBD2 few TRBJ2-7 TRBV29-1 TGCAGCGTTCGGGGGGTGTCTCACGAGCAGTACTTC CSVRGVSHEQYF
TRBD1 few TRBJ2-6 TRBV14 TGTGCCAGCAGCCAACTACAGGGGGGCTTCTCTGGGGCCAACGTCCTGACTTTC CASSQLQGGFSGANVLTF
- - TRBJ2-5 TRBV5-1 TGCGCCAGCAGCTCGGCAGGGTACCAAGAGACCCAGTACTTC CASSSAGYQETQYF
TRBD1 - TRBJ1-4 TRBV11-3 TGTGCCTCGTGTGAGGGACAGCGAAATGAAAAACTGTTTTTT CASCEGQRNEKLFF
- - TRBJ2-5 TRBV5-1 TGCGCCAGCAGCTGGACCCCCGGGGGAGAGGCGACCCAGTACTTC CASSWTPGGEATQYF
- - TRBJ1-6 TRBV30 TGTGCCGGAACCCCCCTCAGGGAAGCTTCACCCCTCCACTTT CAGTPLREASPLHF
- - TRBJ2-7 TRBV5-4 TGTGCCAGCAGCTTCCCCAGGGGAGAGCAGTACTTC CASSFPRGEQYF
TRBD1 few TRBJ2-3 TRBV5-6 TGTGCCAGCAGCTTACGACAGGGTGATACGCAGTATTTT CASSLRQGDTQYF
TRBD1 few TRBJ2-5 TRBV30 TGTGCCTTGCAACCGGGACAGGGAAAGTGGGAGACCCAGTACTTC CALQPGQGKWETQYF
- few TRBJ2-2 TRBV5-4 TGTGCCAGCAGCTTGATTACAGGGAGTAGGACCGGGGAGCTGTTTTTT CASSLITGSRTGELFF
- few TRBJ2-5 TRBV25-1 TGTGCCAGCAGTGTTTTCCTAGAACAAGAGACCCAGTACTTC CASSVFLEQETQYF
TRBD1 - TRBJ1-5 TRBV2 TGTGCCAGCAGTTACGGACAGGGGGCCGGACAGCCCCAGCATTTT CASSYGQGAGQPQHF
- once TRBJ1-2 TRBV6-1 TGTGCCAGCAGTCCACCACCGGGATTTGGCTCTGGCTACACCTTC CASSPPPGFGSGYTF
- - TRBJ2-3 TRBV29-1 TGCAGCGTTGGACAGGAGTTTAATACGCAGTATTTT CSVGQEFNTQYF
TRBD2 few TRBJ2-1 TRBV5-1 TGCGCCAGCAGCTTTGAGCGGGATAGCTCCTACAATGAGCAGTTCTTC CASSFERDSSYNEQFF
- - TRBJ2-7 TRBV9 TGTGCCAACCACAGCAACTACGAGCAGTACTTC CANHSNYEQYF
- few TRBJ2-4 TRBV30 TGTGCCTGGAGTGTATTGCGGGAAAACATTCAGTACTTC CAWSVLRENIQYF
TRBD1 - TRBJ2-1 TRBV9 TGTGCCAGCAGCCCAGGGACAGGGCCGACTCAAGGGCAGTTCTTC CASSPGTGPTQGQFF
TRBD2 few TRBJ2-3 TRBV5-1 TGCGCCAGCAGGGGAGGGACTAGCGGGGGGCCGATGGAGTATTTT CASRGGTSGGPMEYF
TRBD1 - TRBJ1-4 TRBV4-1 TGCGCCAGCAGACGGCCCGGGACAGGGCAAACTAATGAAAAACTGTTTTTT CASRRPGTGQTNEKLFF
- few TRBJ2-1 TRBV5-1 TGCGCCAGCATCCTGGGTTTCCCCAGGCTTTACAATGAGCAGTTCTTC CASILGFPRLYNEQFF
- - TRBJ2-1 TRBV7-9 TGTGCCAGCAGCTCCCCCCACCCCCTAGTAGATGAGCAGTTCTTC CASSSPHPLVDEQFF
TRBD1 few TRBJ1-1 TRBV5-1 TGCGCCAGCAGCTTGGACAGGGGGAACACTGAAGCTTTCTTT CASSLDRGNTEAFF